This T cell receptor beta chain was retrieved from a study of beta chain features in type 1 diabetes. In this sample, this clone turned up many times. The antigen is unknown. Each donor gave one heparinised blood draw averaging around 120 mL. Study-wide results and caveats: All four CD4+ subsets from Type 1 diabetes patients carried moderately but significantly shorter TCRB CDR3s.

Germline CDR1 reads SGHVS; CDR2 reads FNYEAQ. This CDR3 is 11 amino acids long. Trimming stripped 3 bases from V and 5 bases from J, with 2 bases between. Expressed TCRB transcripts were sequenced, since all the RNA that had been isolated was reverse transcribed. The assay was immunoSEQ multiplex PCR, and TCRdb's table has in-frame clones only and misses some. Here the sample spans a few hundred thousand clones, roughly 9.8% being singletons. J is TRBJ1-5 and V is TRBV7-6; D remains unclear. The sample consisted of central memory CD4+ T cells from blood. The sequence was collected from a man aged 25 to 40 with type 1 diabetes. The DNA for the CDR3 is TGTGCCAGCAGCTTCCATCAGCCCCAGCATTTT. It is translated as CASSFHQPQHF.